The 13 T cell receptor beta chains below all came from one sample that was sequenced in a study of response to subunit inactivated influenza vaccine (dated by TCRdb to 2016 to 2018). The library was made by RT-PCR. TCRdb shows the sequencer as Illumina HiSeq 2500. The raw public data were reprocessed by TCRdb itself: fastp quality trimming at Q25, MiXCR clonotype calling, in-frame beta chains only. Entries that share a CDR3 protein sequence are merged under the most common genes and DNA. The sample table records around 790,000 distinct CDR3 sequences; 21% of these occur just once. The top ten hold roughly 10% of the sample. Source: PBMCs from blood, taken roughly 5 days after vaccination. The receptors here all came from a man over 45 who received an inactivated influenza vaccine. Donor details come from another sample of the same person, matched by shared clones.

The chain recombines TRBV4-3 with TRBJ2-1; the match to TRBD2 covers 8 bases. The J segment lost 5 bases and the V segment lost 5 bases, leaving 17 bases of the junction unmatched. The CDR3 sequence is 18 residues long. Germline V CDR1 and CDR2: LGHNA, YSLEER. The CDR3 DNA reads as TGCGCCAGCAGCTTCCCCGGGAGGGGCCTAGCGGTAAACAATGAGCAGTTCTTC. It encodes CASSFPGRGLAVNNEQFF.

This clonotype showed up just a few times. The chain is built from TRBV5-6 and TRBJ1-6; no clear D. CDR1 and CDR2 from the germline V gene are SGHDT and YYEEEE. This CDR3 contains 16 residues. Trimming removed 0 bases from V and 5 bases from J, with 12 bases in between. CDR3 in amino acids: CASSLGLWAHNSPLHF. The CDR3 nucleotides are TGTGCCAGCAGCTTGGGCCTTTGGGCTCATAATTCACCCCTCCACTTT.

CDR3 sequence (DNA): TGTGCCAGCAGAAGACAGGGTGAGGACCAGCCCCAGCATTTT. This encodes CASRRQGEDQPQHF. V usage is TRBV7-9 and J usage is TRBJ1-5; 7 bases align to TRBD1. Trimming at V came to 6 bases and at J to 7 bases, leaving 9 bases not matched to a gene. Germline assignment: CDR1 SEHNR and CDR2 FQNEAQ (reference sequence). There are 14 residues in the CDR3. The variable domain in full, completed from reference TRBV7-9 and TRBJ1-5, reads DTGVSQNPRHKITKRGQNVTFRCDPISEHNRLYWYRQTLGQGPEFLTYFQNEAQLEKSRLLSDRFSAERPKGSFSTLEIQRTEQGDSAMYLCASRRQGEDQPQHFGDGTRLSIL.

The chain has TRBV4-1 and TRBJ1-1; D uncertain. V dropped 2 bases and J dropped 1 base, with 11 bases sitting between them. Germline lookup yields CDR1 MGHRA and CDR2 YSYEKL. The CDR3 is made up of 15 amino acids. The CDR3 DNA sequence: TGCGCCAGCAGCCAATGGCAGGTTCCGAACACTGAAGCTTTCTTT. Translation gives CASSQWQVPNTEAFF.

This clonotype was observed many times. The V and J genes are TRBV28 and TRBJ2-7, with D perhaps TRBD1 or TRBD2 (7 bases each). Between the trimmed V and J ends, which lost 1 base and 7 bases, there was a span of 14 bases. Germline-derived CDR1 and CDR2 are MDHEN and SYDVKM. CDR3 size: 14 residues. The chain's CDR3 is CASSLFTGEGEQYF. The CDR3 coding sequence is TGTGCCAGCAGTTTATTCACAGGGGAGGGTGAGCAGTACTTC.

A note on this clonotype: One base away lies a much larger clone, so this may be a sequencing read error. This rearrangement joins TRBV3-1 to TRBJ1-2, with D hard to call. Germline CDR1 and CDR2: LGHDT and YNNKEL (reference sequence). V lost 0 bases and J 4 bases, leaving 6 bases between the germline ends. The CDR3 has 13 amino acids. The CDR3 spells CASSQDWRYGYTF. The CDR3 nucleotides read TGTGCCAGCAGCCAAGATTGGCGCTATGGCTACACCTTC.

This clonotype was recorded many times. The chain couples TRBV7-6 to TRBJ1-6; 7 bases map to TRBD1. Per the germline V gene, CDR1 is SGHVS and CDR2 is FNYEAQ. CDR3 length equals 15 residues. V was pared by 2 bases and J by 10 bases, with 8 bases of the junction left unmatched. The CDR3 nucleotides are TGTGCCAGCAGCTTACGACAGGGAGGAAGCTCACCCCTCCACTTT. It encodes CASSLRQGGSSPLHF.

The chain combines TRBV7-9 with TRBJ2-7; 9 nucleotides match TRBD2. The V segment lost 0 bases and the J segment 5 bases; nucleotides outside the gene matches: 2. This CDR3 comprises 14 residues. In germline, CDR1 is SEHNR, CDR2 FQNEAQ (reference sequence). The CDR3 nucleotides are TGTGCCAGCAGCTTAGCTAGCGGGAGTCACGAGCAGTACTTC. Its translation is CASSLASGSHEQYF.

V is TRBV9 and J is TRBJ2-5; TRBD1 or TRBD2 may be the D gene (5 bases each). The CDR3 has 16 amino acids. The V gene lost 0 bases and the J gene lost 7 bases, with 19 bases spanning the gap. The V gene's germline CDR1 is SGDLS and CDR2 YYNGEE. The CDR3 region has the DNA TGTGCCAGCAGCGTAGGAGCGGACGGGGCCATAGGGACCCAGTACTTC. Translated, it gives CASSVGADGAIGTQYF. The variable domain in full, with the rest retrieved from reference TRBV9 and TRBJ2-5, is DSGVTQTPKHLITATGQRVTLRCSPRSGDLSVYWYQQSLDQGLQFLIQYYNGEERAKGNILERFSAQQFPDLHSELNLSSLELGDSALYFCASSVGADGAIGTQYFGPGTRLLVL.

This clonotype was recorded a few times. The J gene is TRBJ1-6, the V gene TRBV12-3 or TRBV12-4; perhaps TRBD1 as D (5 bases). The CDR3 consists of 15 residues. V was trimmed by 6 bases and J by 9 bases, leaving 18 bases between them. DNA of the CDR3: TGTGCCAGCAGCCACCACGGGGCCGGAGTTTCACCCCTCCACTTT. Its protein product is CASSHHGAGVSPLHF.

The chain links TRBV7-2 to TRBJ1-6, with D tentatively TRBD1 (6 bases). The V gene's germline CDR1 is SGHTA and CDR2 FQGNSA. The CDR3 loop spans 15 amino acids. Deletions cut 2 bases from V and 7 bases from J, with 12 bases between. The CDR3 is CASSLMSRGNSPLHF. Here the CDR3 DNA reads TGTGCCAGCAGCTTAATGTCCAGGGGCAATTCACCCCTCCACTTT.

This chain links TRBV12-3 or TRBV12-4 with TRBJ2-6, with TRBD1 matching over 8 bases. This CDR3 has 16 residues. V gave up 7 bases and J gave up 4 bases; unmatched junction bases: 9. CDR3 protein: CASILMTGAGANVLTF. The DNA for the CDR3 is TGTGCCAGCATCCTCATGACAGGGGCGGGGGCCAACGTCCTGACTTTC.

The table lists this clonotype with a few counts. The CDR3 here is CASSHRDTNQPQHF. The CDR3 region has the DNA TGTGCCAGCAGCCACCGGGACACCAATCAGCCCCAGCATTTT. The chain uses TRBV5-6 and TRBJ1-5; D might be TRBD1 (6 bases). The CDR3 runs 14 residues. The germline gives CDR1 SGHDT, CDR2 YYEEEE. V shed 4 bases and J shed 3 bases, with 11 bases lying between them.